The 32 T cell receptor beta chains reported below all come from one sample, sequenced in a study of neurological immune-mediated disorders. TCRdb re-called the 5' RACE reads with MiXCR, one entry per CDR3 protein. The sample consists of about 50,000 distinct CDR3 sequences, around a tenth of them appearing once. Sequences were obtained from PBMCs. Every receptor here comes from a woman in her thirties or forties with HTLV-1-associated myelopathy (HAM/TSP).

This clonotype showed up many times. V is TRBV20-1 and J is TRBJ2-1; 8 bases align to TRBD2. The CDR3 extends over 15 amino acids. V lost 6 bases, J lost 6 bases, and 13 bases stayed unmatched. CDR1 is DFQATT and CDR2 is SNEGSKA in the germline V gene (reference sequence). For the CDR3, the DNA is TGCAGTGCGGAAACCGGACTAGCCAACACCAATGAGCAGTTCTTC. Translating it yields CSAETGLANTNEQFF.

This clonotype was recorded many times. The chain employs TRBV20-1 and TRBJ1-3, with TRBD1 identical over 7 bases. The CDR3 covers 12 residues. V was pared by 4 bases and J by 4 bases, with 1 base of the junction left unmatched. CDR1 DFQATT and CDR2 SNEGSKA come from the germline V gene (reference sequence). CDR3 sequence: CSAMGQGNTIYF. In DNA, the CDR3 is TGCAGTGCTATGGGACAGGGAAACACCATATATTTT.

This clonotype was observed many times. J is TRBJ2-5 and V is TRBV20-1, with D perhaps matching TRBD1 or TRBD2 (5 bases each). The V end lost 0 bases, the J end lost 0 bases, and 20 bases lay between the germline ends. Germline V CDR1 and CDR2: DFQATT, SNEGSKA (reference sequence). The CDR3 extends over 18 amino acids. CDR3 loop: CSAREFGAGPGHQETQYF. The DNA of the CDR3 is TGCAGTGCTAGAGAGTTCGGGGCCGGGCCAGGCCACCAAGAGACCCAGTACTTC.

This clonotype has a count of ten or more. The genes are TRBV4-1 and TRBJ2-6; D perhaps matches TRBD2 (6 bases). Germline CDR1 and CDR2: MGHRA and YSYEKL. V was shortened by 4 bases and J by 1 base, with 11 bases between the two germline ends. This CDR3 comprises 16 residues. This CDR3 is CASSLTGTSGANVLTF. The CDR3 bases are TGCGCCAGCAGCCTGACTGGGACTTCTGGGGCCAACGTCCTGACTTTC.

The V gene is TRBV7-9, the J gene TRBJ2-1, with 7 nucleotides matching TRBD1. V lost 1 base to trimming and J lost 4 bases; unmatched junction nucleotides: 10. The CDR3 extends over 17 amino acids. Per germline, CDR1 SEHNR and CDR2 FQNEAQ (reference sequence). The CDR3 is CASSLGHPGQRYNEQFF. In nucleotides, the CDR3 is TGTGCCAGCAGCTTAGGGCACCCGGGACAGCGATACAATGAGCAGTTCTTC.

This clonotype has a count of ten or more. The chain has TRBV29-1 and TRBJ1-4; 7 positions agree with TRBD1. V shed 6 bases and J 0 bases; nucleotides not matched to a gene: 7. Germline lookup yields CDR1 SQVTM and CDR2 ANQGSEA. The CDR3 is 15 residues long. CDR3 in amino acids: CSVTRQGTTNEKLFF. CDR3 bases: TGCAGCGTGACCCGACAGGGAACAACTAATGAAAAACTGTTTTTT. Complete variable domain (other parts from reference TRBV29-1 and TRBJ1-4): SAVISQKPSRDICQRGTSLTIQCQVDSQVTMMFWYRQQPGQSLTLIATANQGSEATYESGFVIDKFPISRPNLTFSTLTVSNMSPEDSSIYLCSVTRQGTTNEKLFFGSGTQLSVL.

This clonotype was counted many times. The chain couples TRBV25-1 to TRBJ1-4; no firm D call. V lost 7 bases to trimming and J lost 8 bases, with 17 bases between them. Germline V gives CDR1 MGHDK, CDR2 SYGVNS. This CDR3 spans 14 amino acids. CDR3 in DNA: TGTGCCAGCACGGCGGATCGGGGAACGGAAAAACTGTTTTTT. This sequence encodes CASTADRGTEKLFF.

Points on this clonotype: Sequence at one end of the junction differs from germline and may be a read error. This chain connects TRBV20-1 to TRBJ2-3, with TRBD2 as a possible D gene (5 bases). The CDR3 has 13 residues. Germline V lookup: CDR1 DFQATT, CDR2 SNEGSKA (reference sequence). The CDR3 nucleotides are TGCAGTGCTCCCTCGGCTAGCACAGATACACAGTATTTT. It translates to CSAPSASTDTQYF.

This clonotype was observed many times. The chain combines TRBV6-1 with TRBJ1-3; a possible D gene is TRBD1 (5 bases). The CDR3 has 16 amino acids. Germline V lookup: CDR1 MNHNS, CDR2 SASEGT. Trimming left V 2 bases short and J 2 bases short, with 13 bases between. The CDR3 protein is CASSERGARAGNTIYF. The CDR3 region has the DNA TGTGCCAGCAGTGAAAGGGGCGCCCGAGCTGGAAACACCATATATTTT.

The chain joins TRBV7-6 to TRBJ2-2, with 9 nucleotides matching TRBD1. J gave up 4 bases and V 5 bases, and 11 bases lay outside the gene matches. Germline values: CDR1 SGHVS, CDR2 FNYEAQ. There are 17 residues in the CDR3. The chain's CDR3 is CASSQNRGPGSTGELFF. CDR3 nucleotides: TGTGCCAGCAGCCAAAACAGGGGGCCGGGTAGCACCGGGGAGCTGTTTTTT.

The V and J genes are TRBV3-1 and TRBJ2-3; the D is unclear. Germline V gene data show CDR1 as LGHDT and CDR2 as YNNKEL (reference sequence). V was shortened by 4 bases and J by 6 bases, with 14 bases between the two germline ends. This CDR3 comprises 14 residues. The CDR3 DNA sequence: TGTGCCAGCAGCCTGCGTGGGGAAGGGGATACGCAGTATTTT. Translating gives CASSLRGEGDTQYF.

This clonotype was observed a few times. The gene calls are TRBV12-3 or TRBV12-4 and TRBJ2-1, with 7 bases lining up with TRBD2. Losses at the gene ends were 6 bases for V and 2 bases for J; bases not matched to a gene: 7. The CDR3 has 15 residues. The CDR3 sequence: CASSAPSGAYNEQFF. CDR3 DNA sequence: TGTGCCAGCAGCGCCCCTAGCGGAGCCTACAATGAGCAGTTCTTC.

The table lists this clonotype with many counts. The CDR3 DNA reads as TGTGCCAGCAGCCCCCAACAAGGGGGCCCAGATACGCAGTATTTT. Translation gives CASSPQQGGPDTQYF. The J gene is TRBJ2-3, the V gene TRBV7-3; the match to TRBD1 covers 7 bases. The V and J ends lost 5 bases and 4 bases, in that order; junction bases with no gene match: 9. The CDR3 spans 15 residues. CDR1 SGHTA and CDR2 FQGTGA come from the germline V gene.

This clonotype has a count of ten or more. This sequence joins TRBV25-1 and TRBJ2-7; possibly TRBD2 for D (6 bases). V lost 6 bases, J lost 2 bases, and 20 bases lay in between. CDR1 and CDR2 (germline): MGHDK, SYGVNS. This CDR3 region has 16 residues. The CDR3 is CASSTTGLAAPYEQYF. The CDR3, as DNA: TGTGCCAGCAGCACTACGGGGTTAGCGGCTCCCTACGAGCAGTACTTC.

In this sample, this clonotype turned up many times. The J gene is TRBJ2-1, the V gene TRBV10-3; 8 bases fit TRBD2. The trim removed 4 bases at V and 3 bases at J, leaving 11 bases unmatched. CDR3 size: 17 residues. From germline, CDR1 is ENHRY and CDR2 SYGVKD. The DNA for the CDR3 is TGTGCCATCAGTGGGAATGAAGCGGGGGACGGCTACAATGAGCAGTTCTTC. Its protein product is CAISGNEAGDGYNEQFF.

Many counts were recorded for this clonotype. The chain links TRBV4-2 to TRBJ1-6, with TRBD1 matching over 7 bases. The CDR3 is 21 amino acids. V gave up 0 bases and J gave up 8 bases; unmatched junction bases: 22. CDR1 is LGHNA and CDR2 is YNFKEQ in the germline V gene. The CDR3 sequence: CASSQDKGAGGLLGPDSPLHF. The CDR3 DNA sequence: TGTGCCAGCAGCCAAGATAAGGGGGCCGGTGGGCTGCTAGGCCCGGATTCACCCCTCCACTTT.

CDR3 DNA sequence: TGTGCCAGCAGGCCCGGTTGGTGGGGGGCTAGCACAGATACGCAGTATTTT. Protein product: CASRPGWWGASTDTQYF. The chain employs TRBV12-3 or TRBV12-4 and TRBJ2-3; D could derive from TRBD1 or TRBD2 (6 bases each). The V gene lost 6 bases and the J gene lost 0 bases, with 19 bases spanning the gap. There are 17 residues in the CDR3.

This clonotype showed up many times. This chain connects TRBV5-5 to TRBJ2-5; D is uncertain. This CDR3 is built from 14 residues. Trimming left V 1 base short and J 0 bases short, with 7 bases between. CDR1 SGHKS and CDR2 YYEKEE come from the germline V gene (reference sequence). DNA of the CDR3: TGTGCCAGCAGCTTGCCCCTCGACCAAGAGACCCAGTACTTC. It specifies CASSLPLDQETQYF. Full variable domain (missing parts from reference TRBV5-5 and TRBJ2-5): DAGVTQSPTHLIKTRGQQVTLRCSPISGHKSVSWYQQVLGQGPQFIFQYYEKEERGRGNFPDRFSARQFPNYSSELNVNALLLGDSALYLCASSLPLDQETQYFGPGTRLLVL.

This clonotype has at least ten counts. The CDR3 is CASSARTSGPSYEQYF. CDR3 DNA: TGTGCCAGCAGCGCTAGGACTAGCGGGCCCTCCTACGAGCAGTACTTC. This chain connects TRBV7-9 to TRBJ2-7; 11 bases match TRBD2. The ends lost 5 bases at V and 0 bases at J; junction bases unmatched: 6. The germline gives CDR1 SEHNR, CDR2 FQNEAQ (reference sequence). There are 16 residues in the CDR3.

This clonotype was seen repeatedly, ten times or more. J is TRBJ2-2 and V is TRBV9; D is unclear. Germline V gene data show CDR1 as SGDLS and CDR2 as YYNGEE. The CDR3 runs 16 residues. Deletions cut 0 bases from V and 3 bases from J, with 12 bases between. The CDR3 reads CASSVDADLDTGELFF. As DNA, the CDR3 is TGTGCCAGCAGCGTAGATGCAGATCTGGACACCGGGGAGCTGTTTTTT.

In its sample, this clonotype was seen many times. The V call is TRBV20-1, the J call TRBJ1-1; D unresolved. This CDR3 region has 10 residues. Germline assignment: CDR1 DFQATT and CDR2 SNEGSKA (reference sequence). V lost 7 bases to trimming and J lost 10 bases, with 13 bases between them. The CDR3 loop is CSVSPARAFF. Here the CDR3 DNA reads TGCAGTGTTAGTCCCGCGAGAGCTTTCTTT.

V usage is TRBV7-9 and J usage is TRBJ2-1; possibly TRBD1 for D (5 bases). The CDR3 extends over 13 amino acids. Trimming removed 6 bases at V and 9 bases at J, with 15 bases between. Per the germline V gene, CDR1 is SEHNR and CDR2 is FQNEAQ (reference sequence). The CDR3 protein is CASRPDSVGEQFF. CDR3 DNA: TGTGCCAGCAGACCAGACAGTGTGGGTGAGCAGTTCTTC.

This clonotype was seen repeatedly, ten times or more. V usage is TRBV6-5 and J usage is TRBJ2-3; no clear D gene. The CDR3 loop spans 13 amino acids. The germline V gene encodes CDR1 MNHEY and CDR2 SVGAGI. Trimming removed 2 bases from V and 3 bases from J, with 6 bases in between. The CDR3, as DNA: TGTGCCAGCAGTTACATAGGGACAGATACGCAGTATTTT. Amino acid sequence: CASSYIGTDTQYF.

This clonotype has ten or more counts. V and J are TRBV29-1 and TRBJ2-1, with unresolved D. The CDR3 has 15 amino acids. In germline, CDR1 is SQVTM, CDR2 ANQGSEA. Trimming stripped 5 bases from V and 0 bases from J, with 14 bases between. The CDR3 DNA sequence: TGCAGCGTTTTAGAAAACCTGAGCTCCTACAATGAGCAGTTCTTC. It is translated as CSVLENLSSYNEQFF.

Many counts were recorded for this clonotype. The chain recombines TRBV20-1 with TRBJ2-3, with 8 bases identical to TRBD1. Germline trimming cut 4 bases from V and 1 base from J; bases unmatched to any gene: 1. From germline, CDR1 is DFQATT and CDR2 SNEGSKA (reference sequence). CDR3 length: 13 residues. The CDR3: CSAKDRGTDTQYF. The CDR3 region has the DNA TGCAGTGCTAAGGACAGGGGCACAGATACGCAGTATTTT.

This clonotype was seen many times. The chain carries TRBV7-2 and TRBJ1-2; 8 bases fit TRBD1. Per the germline V gene, CDR1 is SGHTA and CDR2 is FQGNSA. The CDR3 covers 14 residues. V was pared by 1 base and J by 4 bases, with 2 bases of the junction left unmatched. For the CDR3, the DNA is TGTGCCAGCAGCTTAGTTGGACAGGGCTATGGCTACACCTTC. Protein product: CASSLVGQGYGYTF. Using reference TRBV7-2 and TRBJ1-2 for the parts outside the CDR3, the full variable domain is GAGVSQSPSNKVTEKGKDVELRCDPISGHTALYWYRQSLGQGLEFLIYFQGNSAPDKSGLPSDRFSAERTGGSVSTLTIQRTQQEDSAVYLCASSLVGQGYGYTFGSGTRLTVV.

This clonotype has at least ten counts. The genes are TRBV29-1 and TRBJ2-5, with 12 nucleotides matching TRBD1. The CDR3 has 14 amino acids. Germline CDR1 reads SQVTM; CDR2 reads ANQGSEA. V lost 7 bases to trimming and J lost 5 bases; unmatched junction nucleotides: 8. The CDR3 here is CSADRDRGRETQYF. CDR3 nucleotide sequence: TGCAGCGCTGACCGGGACAGGGGGCGGGAGACCCAGTACTTC.

This clonotype was recorded at least ten times. The gene calls are TRBV18 and TRBJ1-1, with D perhaps matching TRBD1 (5 bases). This CDR3 is 15 amino acids long. Germline values: CDR1 KGHSH, CDR2 LQKENI. The V end lost 2 bases, the J end lost 8 bases, and 18 bases lay between the germline ends. The CDR3: CASSPLSTGRGEAFF. CDR3 DNA: TGTGCCAGCTCACCATTATCCACGGGGCGAGGGGAAGCTTTCTTT.

This clonotype was seen repeatedly, ten times or more. This rearrangement joins TRBV5-1 to TRBJ2-2; D is perhaps TRBD1 (5 bases). This CDR3 comprises 15 residues. Between the trimmed V and J ends, which lost 0 bases and 7 bases, there was a span of 13 bases. Germline CDR1 reads SGHRS; CDR2 reads YFSETQ. CDR3 in amino acids: CASSLEPGAVGELFF. CDR3 DNA sequence: TGCGCCAGCAGCTTGGAACCTGGGGCAGTCGGGGAGCTGTTTTTT.

As concerns this clonotype: Given a much more abundant clone one base away, this may be a read error. V is TRBV12-3 or TRBV12-4 and J is TRBJ2-7; D not resolved. The CDR3 spans 11 residues. V was pared by 4 bases and J by 3 bases, with 4 bases between. The CDR3 coding sequence is TGTGCCAGCAGTTCGAACTACGAGCAGTACTTC. Residues: CASSSNYEQYF.

This clonotype was seen ten or more times. V gene TRBV6-5 combines with J gene TRBJ2-2, with 10 bases aligning to TRBD1. With 2 bases clipped from V and 9 bases from J, the junction kept 12 bases outside the gene matches. The CDR3 totals 17 residues. The germline gives CDR1 MNHEY, CDR2 SVGAGI. The CDR3 bases are TGTGCCAGCAGTTACCAACTGGGACAGGGGCGCTACAGGGAGCTGTTTTTT. Translated: CASSYQLGQGRYRELFF.

This clonotype was seen many times. V gene TRBV11-2 combines with J gene TRBJ2-7; D call uncertain. Germline values: CDR1 SGHAT, CDR2 FQNNGV. CDR3 length equals 13 residues. Trimming cost V 2 bases and J 0 bases, with 5 bases left between them. The CDR3 coding sequence is TGTGCCAGCAGCTTATATAGCTCCTACGAGCAGTACTTC. Translated: CASSLYSSYEQYF.